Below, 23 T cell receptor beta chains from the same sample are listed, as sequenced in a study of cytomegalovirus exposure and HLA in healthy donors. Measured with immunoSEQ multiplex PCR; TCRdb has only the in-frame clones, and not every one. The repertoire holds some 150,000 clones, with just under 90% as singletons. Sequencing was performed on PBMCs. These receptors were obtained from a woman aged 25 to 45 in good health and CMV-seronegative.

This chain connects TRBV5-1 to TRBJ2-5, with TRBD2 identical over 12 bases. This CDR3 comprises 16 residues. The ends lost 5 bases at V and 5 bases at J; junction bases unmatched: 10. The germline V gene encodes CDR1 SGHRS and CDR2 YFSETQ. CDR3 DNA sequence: TGCGCCAGCAGGCCCAGGACTAGCGGGGTAGGCGAGACCCAGTACTTC. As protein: CASRPRTSGVGETQYF. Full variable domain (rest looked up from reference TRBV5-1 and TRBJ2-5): KAGVTQTPRYLIKTRGQQVTLSCSPISGHRSVSWYQQTPGQGLQFLFEYFSETQRNKGNFPGRFSGRQFSNSRSEMNVSTLELGDSALYLCASRPRTSGVGETQYFGPGTRLLVL.

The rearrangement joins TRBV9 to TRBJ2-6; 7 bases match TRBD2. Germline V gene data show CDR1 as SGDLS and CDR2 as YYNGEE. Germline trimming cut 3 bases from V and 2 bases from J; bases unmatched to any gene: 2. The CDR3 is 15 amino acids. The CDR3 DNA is TGTGCCAGCAGCGCCCGGGGGGCTGGGGCCAACGTCCTGACTTTC. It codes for CASSARGAGANVLTF.

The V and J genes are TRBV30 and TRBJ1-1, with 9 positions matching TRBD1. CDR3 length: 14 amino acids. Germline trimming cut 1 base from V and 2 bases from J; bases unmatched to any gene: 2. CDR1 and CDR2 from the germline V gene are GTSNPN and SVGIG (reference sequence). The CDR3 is CAWSGDRVNTEAFF. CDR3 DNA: TGTGCCTGGAGTGGGGACAGGGTAAACACTGAAGCTTTCTTT.

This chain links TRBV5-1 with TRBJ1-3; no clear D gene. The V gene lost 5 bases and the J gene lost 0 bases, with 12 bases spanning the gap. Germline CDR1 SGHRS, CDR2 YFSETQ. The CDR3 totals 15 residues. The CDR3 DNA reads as TGCGCCAGCAGTCTTTCTCCGGTCTCTGGAAACACCATATATTTT. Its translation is CASSLSPVSGNTIYF.

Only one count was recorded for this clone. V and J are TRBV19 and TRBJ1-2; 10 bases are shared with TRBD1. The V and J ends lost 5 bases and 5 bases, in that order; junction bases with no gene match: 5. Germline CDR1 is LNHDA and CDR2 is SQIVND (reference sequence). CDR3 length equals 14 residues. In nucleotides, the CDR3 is TGTGCCAGTAGTTCCGGGACAGGGGCGTATGGCTACACCTTC. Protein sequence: CASSSGTGAYGYTF.

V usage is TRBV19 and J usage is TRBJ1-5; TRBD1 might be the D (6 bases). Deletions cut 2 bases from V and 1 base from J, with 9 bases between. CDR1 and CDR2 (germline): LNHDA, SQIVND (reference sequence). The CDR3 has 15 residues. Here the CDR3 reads CASSISQGSNQPQHF. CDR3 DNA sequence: TGTGCCAGTAGTATAAGTCAGGGGAGCAATCAGCCCCAGCATTTT.

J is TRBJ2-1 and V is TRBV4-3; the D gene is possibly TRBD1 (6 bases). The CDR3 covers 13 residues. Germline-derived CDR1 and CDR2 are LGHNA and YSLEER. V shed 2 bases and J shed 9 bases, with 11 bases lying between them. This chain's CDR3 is CASSQSTGFEQFF. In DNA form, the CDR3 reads TGCGCCAGCAGCCAATCAACAGGGTTTGAGCAGTTCTTC.

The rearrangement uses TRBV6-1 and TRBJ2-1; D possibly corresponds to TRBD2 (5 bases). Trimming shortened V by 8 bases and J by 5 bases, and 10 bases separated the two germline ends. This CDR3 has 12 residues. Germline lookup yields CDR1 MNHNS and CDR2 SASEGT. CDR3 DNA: TGTGCCAGCGGGTACGGGAACAATGAGCAGTTCTTC. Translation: CASGYGNNEQFF.

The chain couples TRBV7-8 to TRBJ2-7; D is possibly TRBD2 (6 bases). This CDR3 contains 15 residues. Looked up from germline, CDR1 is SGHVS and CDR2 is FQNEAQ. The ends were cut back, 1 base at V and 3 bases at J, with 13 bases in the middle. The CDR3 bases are TGTGCCAGCAGCTTAGGGAGGGAATCGGACTACGAGCAGTACTTC. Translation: CASSLGRESDYEQYF.

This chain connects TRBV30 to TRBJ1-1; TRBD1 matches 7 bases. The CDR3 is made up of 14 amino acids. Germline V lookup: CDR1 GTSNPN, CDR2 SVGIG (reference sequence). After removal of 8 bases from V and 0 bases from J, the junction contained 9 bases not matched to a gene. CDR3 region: CAGKRGQLNTEAFF. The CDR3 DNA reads TGTGCCGGGAAACGGGGACAGCTGAACACTGAAGCTTTCTTT.

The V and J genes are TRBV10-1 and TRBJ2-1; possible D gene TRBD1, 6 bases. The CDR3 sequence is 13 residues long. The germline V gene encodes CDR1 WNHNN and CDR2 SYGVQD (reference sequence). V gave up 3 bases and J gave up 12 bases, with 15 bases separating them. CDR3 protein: CASSDRGGGRQFF. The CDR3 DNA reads TGCGCCAGCAGTGATCGTGGGGGCGGGCGGCAGTTCTTC.

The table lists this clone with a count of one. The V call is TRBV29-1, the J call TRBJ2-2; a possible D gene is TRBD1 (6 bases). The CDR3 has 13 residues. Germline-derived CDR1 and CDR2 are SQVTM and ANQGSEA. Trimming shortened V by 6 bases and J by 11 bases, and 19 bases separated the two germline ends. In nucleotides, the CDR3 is TGCAGCGTGTCGACAGGAGCTTTGGGAGAGCTGTTTTTT. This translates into CSVSTGALGELFF.

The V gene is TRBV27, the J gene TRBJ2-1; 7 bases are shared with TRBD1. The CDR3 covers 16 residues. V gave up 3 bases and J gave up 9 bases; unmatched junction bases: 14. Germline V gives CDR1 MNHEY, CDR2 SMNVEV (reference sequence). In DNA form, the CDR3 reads TGTGCCAGCAGTTTGGGGTTGGCAGCTCCAGGGGGTGAGCAGTTCTTC. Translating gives CASSLGLAAPGGEQFF.

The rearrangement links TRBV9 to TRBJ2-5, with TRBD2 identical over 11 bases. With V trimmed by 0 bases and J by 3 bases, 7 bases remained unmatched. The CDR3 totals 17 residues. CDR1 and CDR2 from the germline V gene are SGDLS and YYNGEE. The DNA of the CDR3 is TGTGCCAGCAGCGTAGGGGCTAGCGGGGGGCAGGAAGAGACCCAGTACTTC. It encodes CASSVGASGGQEETQYF.

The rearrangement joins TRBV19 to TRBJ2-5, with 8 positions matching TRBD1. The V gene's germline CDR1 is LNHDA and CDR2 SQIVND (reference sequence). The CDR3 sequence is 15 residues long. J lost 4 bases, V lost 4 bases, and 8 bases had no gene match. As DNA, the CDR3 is TGTGCCAGTAGTACCGGGACAGGTCTGGGAGAGACCCAGTACTTC. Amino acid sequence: CASSTGTGLGETQYF.

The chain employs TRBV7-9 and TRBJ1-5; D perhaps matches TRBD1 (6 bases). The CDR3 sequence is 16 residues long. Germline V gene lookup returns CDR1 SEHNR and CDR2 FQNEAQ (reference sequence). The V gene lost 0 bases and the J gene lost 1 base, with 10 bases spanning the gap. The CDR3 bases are TGTGCCAGCAGCTTAGCAGGGGGGGGAAGCAATCAGCCCCAGCATTTT. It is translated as CASSLAGGGSNQPQHF.

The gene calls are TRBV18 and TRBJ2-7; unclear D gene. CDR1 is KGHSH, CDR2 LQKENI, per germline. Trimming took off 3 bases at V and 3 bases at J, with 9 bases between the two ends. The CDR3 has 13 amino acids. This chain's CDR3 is CASSPARFYEQYF. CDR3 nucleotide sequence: TGTGCCAGCTCACCCGCCAGGTTCTACGAGCAGTACTTC.

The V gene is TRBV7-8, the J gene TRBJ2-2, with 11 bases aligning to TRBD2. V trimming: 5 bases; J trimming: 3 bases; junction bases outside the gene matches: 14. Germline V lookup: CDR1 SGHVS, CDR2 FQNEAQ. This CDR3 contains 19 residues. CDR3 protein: CASSHDRSGGAQDTGELFF. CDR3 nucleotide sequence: TGTGCCAGCAGCCATGATCGTAGCGGGGGGGCCCAGGACACCGGGGAGCTGTTTTTT.

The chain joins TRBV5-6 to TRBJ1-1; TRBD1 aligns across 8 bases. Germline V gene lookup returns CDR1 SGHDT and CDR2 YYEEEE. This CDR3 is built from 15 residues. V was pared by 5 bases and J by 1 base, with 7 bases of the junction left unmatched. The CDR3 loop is CASSHIDRGNTEAFF. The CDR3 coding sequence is TGTGCCAGCAGTCACATAGACAGGGGGAACACTGAAGCTTTCTTT.

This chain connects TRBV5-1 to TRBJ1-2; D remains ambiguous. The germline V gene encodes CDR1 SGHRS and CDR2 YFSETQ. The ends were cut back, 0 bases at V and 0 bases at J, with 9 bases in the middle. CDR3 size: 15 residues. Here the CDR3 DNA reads TGCGCCAGCAGCTTGGGCAGCGATGCTAACTATGGCTACACCTTC. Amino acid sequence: CASSLGSDANYGYTF.

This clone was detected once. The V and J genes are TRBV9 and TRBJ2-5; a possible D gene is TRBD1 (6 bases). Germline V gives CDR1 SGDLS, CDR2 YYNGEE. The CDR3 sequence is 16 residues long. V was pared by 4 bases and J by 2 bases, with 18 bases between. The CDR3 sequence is CASSLAQHQGQETQYF. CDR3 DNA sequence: TGTGCCAGCAGCCTAGCCCAGCATCAGGGGCAAGAGACCCAGTACTTC.

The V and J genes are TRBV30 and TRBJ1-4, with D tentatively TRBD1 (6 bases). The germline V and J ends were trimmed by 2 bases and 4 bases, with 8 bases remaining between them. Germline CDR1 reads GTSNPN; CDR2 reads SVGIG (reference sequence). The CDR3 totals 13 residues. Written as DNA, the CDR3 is TGTGCCTGGAGTCCAGGGGTTAATGAAAAACTGTTTTTT. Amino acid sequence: CAWSPGVNEKLFF.

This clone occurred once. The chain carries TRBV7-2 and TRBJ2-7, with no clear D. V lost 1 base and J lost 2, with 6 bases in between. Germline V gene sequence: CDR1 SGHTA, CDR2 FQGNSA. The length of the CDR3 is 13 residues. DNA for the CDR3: TGTGCCAGCAGCTTAGTATTAGCCTACGAGCAGTACTTC. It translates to CASSLVLAYEQYF. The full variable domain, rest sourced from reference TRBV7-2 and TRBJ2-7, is GAGVSQSPSNKVTEKGKDVELRCDPISGHTALYWYRQSLGQGLEFLIYFQGNSAPDKSGLPSDRFSAERTGGSVSTLTIQRTQQEDSAVYLCASSLVLAYEQYFGPGTRLTVT.